A selection of T cell receptor beta chains follows, all from one sample in a study of PD-1 blockade in classical Hodgkin lymphoma. Using immunoSEQ multiplex PCR, the repertoire was profiled, and TCRdb retains in-frame clones only, with some absent. The table lists around 100,000 clones, about nine tenths of them singletons, with around 3% in the top ten. Sequenced material: peripheral blood mononuclear cells (PBMCs), taken before the fourth cycle of nivolumab. These receptors were collected from a human donor with classical Hodgkin lymphoma. The conserved cysteine and the conserved F or W are not part of the CDR3 here. Rows give clone size only sometimes, using once, few, many, or a class for an expanded clone.

abundance	v_gene	CDR3aa
-	TRBV6-9	ASSYDRLNGVGYT
-	TRBV11-2	ASSLGWRGMTETQY
-	TRBV27	ASSRQGFGNQPQH
-	TRBV6-5	ASSADRGGNSPLH
once	TRBV7-3	ASSLGTGGEQY
-	TRBV7-8	ASSSVRNQPQH
-	TRBV28	ASSFRGSLETQY
once	TRBV6-4	ASSLTWNNEKLF
-	TRBV6-5	ASSYSNRNGYT
-	TRBV25-1	ASSPTGMNTEAF
-	TRBV5-3	ARSLRQGYYGYT
-	TRBV30	AWSVWPQPQH
-	TRBV5-1	ASSLGQVAGELF
-	TRBV19	ASSVRLAGGPQAQY
-	TRBV6-5	ASSYSRRQTTDTQY
-	TRBV7-2	ASGRMGPFRETQY
-	TRBV4-3	ASSQELPGGLTNYGYT
-	TRBV5-6	ASSIVQQGAEQY
-	TRBV7-2	ASSEPGQVWVINTGELF
-	TRBV19	ASSITDTQY
-	TRBV5-6	ASSLSLDTDTQY
-	TRBV5-1	ASSLLLGVSGNTIY
-	TRBV5-8	ASSSPRGGFYEQY